This T cell receptor beta chain was observed in a study of T cells in women clearing cervical HPV infection. Data came from immunoSEQ multiplex PCR; TCRdb stores just in-frame clones and leaves some out. Here the sample table reports around 31,000 clones. Details on this clone: From the germline J gene comes the end of the CDR3, since the read stops 3 residues before it.

Germline CDR1 reads LNHDA; CDR2 reads SQIVND (reference sequence). V was cut by 7 bases and J by 6 bases, with 10 bases left in between. CDR3 length: 12 residues. J is TRBJ1-5 and V is TRBV19; D unresolved. The receptor was isolated from a woman aged 18-69 years with a cervical HPV16 infection that either progressed to CIN3+ or cleared (not recorded which). The specimen sequenced was blood buffy coat. The CDR3 sequence is CASTKAGQPQHF. CDR3 DNA (partial): TGTGCCAGTACCAAGGCAGGTCAGCCC.